This TCR beta chain appears in the sequencing data of a study of T cell responses to AZD1222 COVID-19 vaccine. CDR1 and CDR2 (germline): SGHRS, YFSETQ. The trim removed 3 bases at V and 6 bases at J, leaving 11 bases unmatched. The CDR3 is 15 amino acids. The table came from immunoSEQ multiplex PCR; TCRdb's copy has only in-frame clones and leaves some out. The data show fewer than 120,000 clones, roughly 92% seen once. The V gene is TRBV5-1, the J gene TRBJ1-2; 7 bases fit TRBD1. The origin of this receptor is an adult who received the AZD1222 COVID-19 vaccine. The specimen was peripheral blood, collected 28 days after the second AZD1222 dose. The CDR3 nucleotides are TGCGCCAGCAGCTCCGACAGGGCTACGGTGAATGGCTACACCTTC. Translating it yields CASSSDRATVNGYTF.